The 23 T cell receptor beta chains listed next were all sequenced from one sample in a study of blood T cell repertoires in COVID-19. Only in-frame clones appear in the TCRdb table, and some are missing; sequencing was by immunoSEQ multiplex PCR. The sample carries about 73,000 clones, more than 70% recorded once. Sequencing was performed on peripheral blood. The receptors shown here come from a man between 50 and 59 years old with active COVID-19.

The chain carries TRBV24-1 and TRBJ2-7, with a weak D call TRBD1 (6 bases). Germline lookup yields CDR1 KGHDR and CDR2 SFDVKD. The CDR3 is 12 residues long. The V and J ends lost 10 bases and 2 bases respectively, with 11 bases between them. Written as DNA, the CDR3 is TGTGCCACGACAGGATTCCCCTACGAGCAGTACTTC. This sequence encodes CATTGFPYEQYF.

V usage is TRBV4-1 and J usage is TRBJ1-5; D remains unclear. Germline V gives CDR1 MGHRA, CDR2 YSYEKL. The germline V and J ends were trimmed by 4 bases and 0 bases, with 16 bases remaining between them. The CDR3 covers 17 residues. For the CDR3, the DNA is TGCGCCAGCAGCCCAACCCACGGGAGGAATAGCAATCAGCCCCAGCATTTT. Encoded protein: CASSPTHGRNSNQPQHF.

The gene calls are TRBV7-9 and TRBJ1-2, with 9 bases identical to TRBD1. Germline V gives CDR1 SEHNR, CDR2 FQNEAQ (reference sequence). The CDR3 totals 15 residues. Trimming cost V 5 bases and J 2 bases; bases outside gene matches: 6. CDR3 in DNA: TGTGCCAGCAGCCCACGGACAGGGGTGAACTATGGCTACACCTTC. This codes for CASSPRTGVNYGYTF.

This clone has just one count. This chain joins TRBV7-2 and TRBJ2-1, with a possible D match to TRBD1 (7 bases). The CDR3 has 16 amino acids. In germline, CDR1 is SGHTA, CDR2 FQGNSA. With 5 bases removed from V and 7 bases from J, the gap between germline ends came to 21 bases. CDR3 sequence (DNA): TGTGCCAGCAGCCACCAGGGGGGTCTCGTTGGGAATGAGCAGTTCTTC. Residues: CASSHQGGLVGNEQFF.

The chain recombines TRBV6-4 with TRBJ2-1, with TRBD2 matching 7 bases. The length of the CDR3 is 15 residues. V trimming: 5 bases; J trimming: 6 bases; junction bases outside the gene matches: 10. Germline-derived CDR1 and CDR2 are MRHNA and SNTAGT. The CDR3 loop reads CASSLGAGVGNEQFF. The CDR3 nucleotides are TGTGCCAGCAGTCTGGGCGCGGGAGTAGGCAATGAGCAGTTCTTC.

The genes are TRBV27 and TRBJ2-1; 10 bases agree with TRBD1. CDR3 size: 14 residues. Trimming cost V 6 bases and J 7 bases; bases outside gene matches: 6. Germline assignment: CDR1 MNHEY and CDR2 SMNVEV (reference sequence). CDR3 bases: TGTGCCAGCAGCTCAAGGACAGGGGGGAATGAGCAGTTCTTC. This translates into CASSSRTGGNEQFF.

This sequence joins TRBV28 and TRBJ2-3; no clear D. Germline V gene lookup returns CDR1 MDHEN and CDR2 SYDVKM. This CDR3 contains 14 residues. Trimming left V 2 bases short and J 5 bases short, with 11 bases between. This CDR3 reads CASSLPPEVDTQYF. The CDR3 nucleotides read TGTGCCAGCAGTTTACCCCCCGAGGTAGATACGCAGTATTTT.

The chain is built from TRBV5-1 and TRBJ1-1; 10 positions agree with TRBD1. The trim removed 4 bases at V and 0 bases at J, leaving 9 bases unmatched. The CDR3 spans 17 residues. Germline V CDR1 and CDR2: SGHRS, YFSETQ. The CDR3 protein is CASSPGTGEAMNTEAFF. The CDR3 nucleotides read TGCGCCAGCAGCCCAGGGACAGGGGAGGCCATGAACACTGAAGCTTTCTTT.

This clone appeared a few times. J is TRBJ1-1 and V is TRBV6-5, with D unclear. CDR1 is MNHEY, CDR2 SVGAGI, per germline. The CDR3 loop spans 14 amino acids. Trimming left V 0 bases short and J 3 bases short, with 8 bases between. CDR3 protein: CASSYSRGDTEAFF. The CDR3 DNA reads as TGTGCCAGCAGTTACTCCCGGGGAGACACTGAAGCTTTCTTT.

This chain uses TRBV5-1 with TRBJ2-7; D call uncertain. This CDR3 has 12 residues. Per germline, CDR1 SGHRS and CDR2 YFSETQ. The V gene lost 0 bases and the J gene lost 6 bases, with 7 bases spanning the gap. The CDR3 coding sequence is TGCGCCAGCAGCTTGGACGGTGTCGAGCAGTACTTC. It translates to CASSLDGVEQYF.

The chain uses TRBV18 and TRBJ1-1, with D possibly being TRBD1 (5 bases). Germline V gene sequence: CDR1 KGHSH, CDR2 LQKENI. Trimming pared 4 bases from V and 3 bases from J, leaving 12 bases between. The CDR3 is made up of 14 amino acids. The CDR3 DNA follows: TGTGCCAGCTCACTAATCAGGGAATACACTGAAGCTTTCTTT. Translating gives CASSLIREYTEAFF.

CDR3 amino acids: CASRPKEGGAYEQYF. CDR3 coding DNA: TGTGCCAGCAGGCCAAAGGAGGGAGGAGCCTACGAGCAGTACTTC. The rearrangement links TRBV7-9 to TRBJ2-7, with a possible D match to TRBD2 (6 bases). Germline CDR1 is SEHNR and CDR2 is FQNEAQ (reference sequence). The CDR3 contains 15 residues. The V gene lost 6 bases and the J gene lost 2 bases, with 17 bases spanning the gap.

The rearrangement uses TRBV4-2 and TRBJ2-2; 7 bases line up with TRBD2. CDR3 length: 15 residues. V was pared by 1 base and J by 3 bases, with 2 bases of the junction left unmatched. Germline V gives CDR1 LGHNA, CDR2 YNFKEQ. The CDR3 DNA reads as TGTGCCAGCAGCCAAGTGGGGGGGGACACCGGGGAGCTGTTTTTT. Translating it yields CASSQVGGDTGELFF.

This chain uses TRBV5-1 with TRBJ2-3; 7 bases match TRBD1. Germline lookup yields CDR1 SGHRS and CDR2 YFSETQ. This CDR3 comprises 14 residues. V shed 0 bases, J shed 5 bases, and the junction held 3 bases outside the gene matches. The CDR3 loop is CASSLVGGRDTQYF. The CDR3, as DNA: TGCGCCAGCAGCTTGGTAGGGGGCCGAGATACGCAGTATTTT.

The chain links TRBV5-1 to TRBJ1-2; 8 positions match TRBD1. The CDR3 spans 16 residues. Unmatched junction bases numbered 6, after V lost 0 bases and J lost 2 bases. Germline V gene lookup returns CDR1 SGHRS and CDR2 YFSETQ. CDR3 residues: CASSLETGERNYGYTF. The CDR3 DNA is TGCGCCAGCAGCTTGGAGACAGGGGAACGCAACTATGGCTACACCTTC. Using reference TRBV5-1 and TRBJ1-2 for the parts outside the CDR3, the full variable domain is KAGVTQTPRYLIKTRGQQVTLSCSPISGHRSVSWYQQTPGQGLQFLFEYFSETQRNKGNFPGRFSGRQFSNSRSEMNVSTLELGDSALYLCASSLETGERNYGYTFGSGTRLTVV.

CDR3 DNA sequence: TGTGCCAGCACACAGGCACACCCCGGATCCTACGAGCAGTACTTC. Translated: CASTQAHPGSYEQYF. V is TRBV6-5 and J is TRBJ2-7; D possibly corresponds to TRBD1 (5 bases). Trimming removed 7 bases from V and 1 base from J, with 17 bases in between. The germline V gene encodes CDR1 MNHEY and CDR2 SVGAGI. CDR3 length equals 15 residues.

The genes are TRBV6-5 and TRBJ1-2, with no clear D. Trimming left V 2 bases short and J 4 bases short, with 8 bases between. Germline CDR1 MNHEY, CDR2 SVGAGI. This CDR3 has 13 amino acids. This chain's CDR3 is CASSYEGGYGYTF. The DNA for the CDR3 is TGTGCCAGCAGTTACGAGGGCGGCTATGGCTACACCTTC.

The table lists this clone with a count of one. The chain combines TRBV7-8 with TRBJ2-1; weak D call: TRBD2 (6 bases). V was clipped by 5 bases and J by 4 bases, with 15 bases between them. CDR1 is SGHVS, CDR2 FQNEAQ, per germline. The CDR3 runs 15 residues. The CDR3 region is CASSPLAVSYNEQFF. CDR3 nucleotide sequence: TGTGCCAGCAGCCCACTAGCTGTTTCTTACAATGAGCAGTTCTTC.

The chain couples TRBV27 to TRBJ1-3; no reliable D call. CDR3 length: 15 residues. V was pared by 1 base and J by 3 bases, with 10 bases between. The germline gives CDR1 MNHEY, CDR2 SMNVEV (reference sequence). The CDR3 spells CASSLYEGGGNTIYF. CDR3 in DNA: TGTGCCAGCAGTTTATATGAGGGTGGTGGAAACACCATATATTTT.

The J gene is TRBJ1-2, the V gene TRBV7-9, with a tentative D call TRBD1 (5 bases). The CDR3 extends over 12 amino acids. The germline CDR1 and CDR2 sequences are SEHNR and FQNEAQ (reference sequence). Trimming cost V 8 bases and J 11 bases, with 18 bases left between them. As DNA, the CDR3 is TGTGCCAGCCGTGGCAGGGCGGAACGGTACACCTTC. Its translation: CASRGRAERYTF.

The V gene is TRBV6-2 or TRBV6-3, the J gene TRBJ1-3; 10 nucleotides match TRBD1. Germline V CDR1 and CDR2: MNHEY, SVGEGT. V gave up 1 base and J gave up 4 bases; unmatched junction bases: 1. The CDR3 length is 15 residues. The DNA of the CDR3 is TGTGCCAGCAGTTACTGGACAGGGGGAGGAAACACCATATATTTT. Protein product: CASSYWTGGGNTIYF.

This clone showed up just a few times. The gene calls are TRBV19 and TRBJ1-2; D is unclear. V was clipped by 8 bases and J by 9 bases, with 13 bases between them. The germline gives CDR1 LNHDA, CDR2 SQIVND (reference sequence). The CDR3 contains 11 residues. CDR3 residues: CASHNWARYTF. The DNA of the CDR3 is TGTGCCAGTCACAACTGGGCCCGCTACACCTTC.

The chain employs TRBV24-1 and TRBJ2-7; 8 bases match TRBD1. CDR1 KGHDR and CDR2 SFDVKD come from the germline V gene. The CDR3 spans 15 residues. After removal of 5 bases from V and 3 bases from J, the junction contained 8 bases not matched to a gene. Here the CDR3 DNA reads TGTGCCACCAGTGTCAAGACAGGGGACCTCTACGAGCAGTACTTC. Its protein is CATSVKTGDLYEQYF.